A selection of T cell receptor beta chains follows, all from one sample in a study of human T cells and chemical hapten exposure. Using its own MiXCR run on the RACE reads, TCRdb lists one record per CDR3 protein. Of about 340,000 distinct CDR3 sequences listed, approximately 6.3% are singletons. Sequencing used whole blood, obtained in connection with sensitization to the hapten diphenylcyclopropenone (DPC). Receptors were obtained from a woman aged 18-29 years with alopecia areata. Some clones in this sample may be carry-over from other donors' samples. Each CDR3 is given with its conserved first and last residue. The D gene is left open where the match is weak. Not every row has a clone size; where given, it reads once, few, many or a size class.

CDR3 DNA: TGTGCCAGCATCCTTGCGGGAACTAACTATGGCTACACCTTC
CDR3 protein: CASILAGTNYGYTF
J gene: TRBJ1-2
clone size: many
V gene: TRBV6-2/TRBV6-3
D gene: -

CDR3 DNA: TGTGCCAGCAGTTCGATAAACAGGGTGGGAGACGAAAAACTGTTTTTT
CDR3 protein: CASSSINRVGDEKLFF
J gene: TRBJ1-4
clone size: many
V gene: TRBV28
D gene: -

CDR3 DNA: TGCGCCAGCAGCTTGGGTCCTCTACTGAACACCGGGGAGCTGTTTTTT
CDR3 protein: CASSLGPLLNTGELFF
J gene: TRBJ2-2
clone size: -
V gene: TRBV5-1
D gene: -

CDR3 DNA: TGTGCCAGCAGCTTGGGGCGGTGGATATTTGGAAACACCATATATTTT
CDR3 protein: CASSLGRWIFGNTIYF
J gene: TRBJ1-3
clone size: few
V gene: TRBV5-6
D gene: -

CDR3 DNA: TGTGCCAGCAGTGATCGGGAAAAAACTGAAGCTTTCTTT
CDR3 protein: CASSDREKTEAFF
J gene: TRBJ1-1
clone size: -
V gene: TRBV2
D gene: -

CDR3 DNA: TGTGCCAGCAGTGCGACCGGACAGACTGAAGCTTTCTTT
CDR3 protein: CASSATGQTEAFF
J gene: TRBJ1-1
clone size: many
V gene: TRBV7-3
D gene: -

CDR3 DNA: TGTGCCAGCAGCTTACCAAGGACAGGGGGCGTGAAATTCTTC
CDR3 protein: CASSLPRTGGVKFF
J gene: TRBJ2-1
clone size: few
V gene: TRBV7-9
D gene: TRBD1

CDR3 DNA: TGTGCCAGCAGTTTAAGGACAGAGAATGAAAAACTGTTTTTT
CDR3 protein: CASSLRTENEKLFF
J gene: TRBJ1-4
clone size: many
V gene: TRBV27
D gene: -

CDR3 DNA: TGTGCCAGCAGCTTAGGAGCGCCCGGGGCCAACGTCCTGACTTTC
CDR3 protein: CASSLGAPGANVLTF
J gene: TRBJ2-6
clone size: few
V gene: TRBV7-8
D gene: -

CDR3 DNA: TGTGCCAGCAGTTCAGCCACTAGCGGGGGCTCCTACGAGCAGTACTTC
CDR3 protein: CASSSATSGGSYEQYF
J gene: TRBJ2-7
clone size: few
V gene: TRBV6-5
D gene: TRBD2

CDR3 DNA: TGTGCCAGCAGTGCACACAGGGGCCGATCCACAGATACGCAGTATTTT
CDR3 protein: CASSAHRGRSTDTQYF
J gene: TRBJ2-3
clone size: few
V gene: TRBV6-1
D gene: TRBD1

CDR3 DNA: TGTGCCAGCAGCCCAGTAGCGGCGGACCGGGATACGCAGTATTTT
CDR3 protein: CASSPVAADRDTQYF
J gene: TRBJ2-3
clone size: few
V gene: TRBV11-2
D gene: -

CDR3 DNA: TGTGCCAGCAGTGATGGTGTGGGCCTAAGCTCCTACGAGCAGTACTTC
CDR3 protein: CASSDGVGLSSYEQYF
J gene: TRBJ2-7
clone size: many
V gene: TRBV25-1
D gene: -

CDR3 DNA: TGTGCCAGCAGTGAAGCGGGCAAAGGGGGGCCCACTGAAGCTTTCTTT
CDR3 protein: CASSEAGKGGPTEAFF
J gene: TRBJ1-1
clone size: many
V gene: TRBV2
D gene: -

CDR3 DNA: TGTGCCAGCATACCCAGCGGGGGAAGCACAGATACGCAGTATTTT
CDR3 protein: CASIPSGGSTDTQYF
J gene: TRBJ2-3
clone size: few
V gene: TRBV6-6
D gene: TRBD2

CDR3 DNA: TGTGCCAGCTCACAAGGGGACACCGGGGAGCTGTTTTTT
CDR3 protein: CASSQGDTGELFF
J gene: TRBJ2-2
clone size: -
V gene: TRBV18
D gene: -

CDR3 DNA: TGTGCCAGCAGCTATAGCGGGGGGGCGACCCCTAGCACAGATACGCAGTATTTT
CDR3 protein: CASSYSGGATPSTDTQYF
J gene: TRBJ2-3
clone size: -
V gene: TRBV7-2
D gene: TRBD2

CDR3 DNA: TGTGCCAGCCGGGGGGCCCCGGCAGATACGCAGTATTTT
CDR3 protein: CASRGAPADTQYF
J gene: TRBJ2-3
clone size: -
V gene: TRBV19
D gene: -

CDR3 DNA: TGCGCCAGCAGCCGACTAGCGGGGGGGCCGAGTGAGCAGTTCTTC
CDR3 protein: CASSRLAGGPSEQFF
J gene: TRBJ2-1
clone size: few
V gene: TRBV5-1
D gene: TRBD2

CDR3 DNA: TGTGCCAGCAGTGAATTGGGGACGGGAGAGACCCAGTACTTC
CDR3 protein: CASSELGTGETQYF
J gene: TRBJ2-5
clone size: -
V gene: TRBV2
D gene: -

CDR3 DNA: TGCGCCAGCAGCCGGGCTATTACGAACACCGGGGAGCTGTTTTTT
CDR3 protein: CASSRAITNTGELFF
J gene: TRBJ2-2
clone size: few
V gene: TRBV4-3
D gene: -

CDR3 DNA: TGCAGTGCTACCTGGAGGGGACAGGGGATAAATAGCAATCAGCCCCAGCATTTT
CDR3 protein: CSATWRGQGINSNQPQHF
J gene: TRBJ1-5
clone size: many
V gene: TRBV20-1
D gene: TRBD1

CDR3 DNA: TGCGCCAGCAGCGGTCCCGGGACAGGGACTGGGGCCAACGTCCTGACTTTC
CDR3 protein: CASSGPGTGTGANVLTF
J gene: TRBJ2-6
clone size: many
V gene: TRBV5-1
D gene: TRBD1

CDR3 DNA: TGCAGTGCCACGAGCGGGGGGCGGACCTACGAGCAGTACTTC
CDR3 protein: CSATSGGRTYEQYF
J gene: TRBJ2-7
clone size: few
V gene: TRBV20-1
D gene: TRBD2

CDR3 DNA: TGTGCCAGCAGCTCCAACCCTGGAGCTCTCGGCGAGCAGTACTTC
CDR3 protein: CASSSNPGALGEQYF
J gene: TRBJ2-7
clone size: -
V gene: TRBV7-2
D gene: -

CDR3 DNA: TGTGCCAGCAGTTACGCTGGGACAGGTTTCTCGTTAAGTGAAAAACTGTTTTTT
CDR3 protein: CASSYAGTGFSLSEKLFF
J gene: TRBJ1-4
clone size: -
V gene: TRBV6-5
D gene: TRBD1

CDR3 DNA: TGTGCCAGCAGTACTTTAGCACGAGTAACCTACGAGCAGTACTTC
CDR3 protein: CASSTLARVTYEQYF
J gene: TRBJ2-7
clone size: few
V gene: TRBV12-3/TRBV12-4
D gene: -

CDR3 DNA: TGTGCCAGCAGCCCGATTCCCGGGACAGGGTTGTACGAGCAGTACTTC
CDR3 protein: CASSPIPGTGLYEQYF
J gene: TRBJ2-7
clone size: few
V gene: TRBV5-8
D gene: TRBD1

CDR3 DNA: TGCAGCGTTGTCGGGCAGGGTGGCACAGATACGCAGTATTTT
CDR3 protein: CSVVGQGGTDTQYF
J gene: TRBJ2-3
clone size: few
V gene: TRBV29-1
D gene: -

CDR3 DNA: TGTGCCAGCAGCACCGGGGGGGGGACACCCTATTATGGCTACACCTTC
CDR3 protein: CASSTGGGTPYYGYTF
J gene: TRBJ1-2
clone size: many
V gene: TRBV6-5
D gene: -

CDR3 DNA: TGTGCCAGCAGCCAACCCCCGGCTGTTATATCTAATTCACCCCTCCACTTT
CDR3 protein: CASSQPPAVISNSPLHF
J gene: TRBJ1-6
clone size: many
V gene: TRBV7-2
D gene: -

CDR3 DNA: TGCAGTGCCAGACAGGACTCACTCATTAATTCACCCCTCCACTTT
CDR3 protein: CSARQDSLINSPLHF
J gene: TRBJ1-6
clone size: few
V gene: TRBV20-1
D gene: -

CDR3 DNA: TGTGCCAGCTCACCAGACAGTCTACTAGAAAAACTGTTTTTT
CDR3 protein: CASSPDSLLEKLFF
J gene: TRBJ1-4
clone size: many
V gene: TRBV18
D gene: -

CDR3 DNA: TGTGCCAGCAGCCGAGGATACAGGGGGCCTGGGGCCAACGTCCTGACTTTC
CDR3 protein: CASSRGYRGPGANVLTF
J gene: TRBJ2-6
clone size: few
V gene: TRBV3-1
D gene: TRBD1

CDR3 DNA: TGTGCCAGCAGTTTGGGGACAGTGCCCTACGAGCAGTACTTC
CDR3 protein: CASSLGTVPYEQYF
J gene: TRBJ2-7
clone size: many
V gene: TRBV27
D gene: TRBD1

CDR3 DNA: TGTGCCAGCAGTTACTCCCCCGGGGCAGGCAACACTGAAGCTTTCTTT
CDR3 protein: CASSYSPGAGNTEAFF
J gene: TRBJ1-1
clone size: few
V gene: TRBV6-5
D gene: -

CDR3 DNA: TGCAGCGTTGATCTGGCAGGGGGTTATGAGCAGTTCTTC
CDR3 protein: CSVDLAGGYEQFF
J gene: TRBJ2-1
clone size: few
V gene: TRBV29-1
D gene: TRBD1

CDR3 DNA: TGCAGTGCTGCTGACCGCCGCTATGGCTACACCTTC
CDR3 protein: CSAADRRYGYTF
J gene: TRBJ1-2
clone size: few
V gene: TRBV20-1
D gene: -

CDR3 DNA: TGTGCCAGCAGTCCCCTTAGGCAGATAGGTGATTCACCCCTCCACTTT
CDR3 protein: CASSPLRQIGDSPLHF
J gene: TRBJ1-6
clone size: many
V gene: TRBV3-1
D gene: -

CDR3 DNA: TGTGCCAGCAGCTCCGGACAGTTGTACCCTCCAACTAATGAAAAACTGTTTTTT
CDR3 protein: CASSSGQLYPPTNEKLFF
J gene: TRBJ1-4
clone size: few
V gene: TRBV7-9
D gene: -

CDR3 DNA: TGCGCCAGCAGCTCCAAAACGGGGGTGGAGACCCAGTACTTC
CDR3 protein: CASSSKTGVETQYF
J gene: TRBJ2-5
clone size: -
V gene: TRBV5-1
D gene: -

CDR3 DNA: TGTGCCAGCAGTTACCGCGGAGGGTATAGCAATCAGCCCCAGCATTTT
CDR3 protein: CASSYRGGYSNQPQHF
J gene: TRBJ1-5
clone size: many
V gene: TRBV6-6
D gene: -

CDR3 DNA: TGTGCCAGCTCACCACTGGATGTGGCAGGGCCCTACGAGCAGTACTTC
CDR3 protein: CASSPLDVAGPYEQYF
J gene: TRBJ2-7
clone size: once
V gene: TRBV18
D gene: -

CDR3 DNA: TGCGCCAGCAGTGAGTCGTCAGCGGGGCCCGTGTCCCAGCATTTT
CDR3 protein: CASSESSAGPVSQHF
J gene: TRBJ1-5
clone size: -
V gene: TRBV10-2
D gene: -

CDR3 DNA: TGTGCCAGCAGCCAAGCTGCTGGGCGGGGCCCAGATACGCAGTATTTT
CDR3 protein: CASSQAAGRGPDTQYF
J gene: TRBJ2-3
clone size: -
V gene: TRBV4-2
D gene: -

CDR3 DNA: TGTGCCAGCAGCCTTAGTGTACAAGAGACCCAGTACTTC
CDR3 protein: CASSLSVQETQYF
J gene: TRBJ2-5
clone size: many
V gene: TRBV7-8
D gene: -

CDR3 DNA: TGTGCCAGCAGTCCCGAGGTTGGGAACGCTGAAGCTTTCTTT
CDR3 protein: CASSPEVGNAEAFF
J gene: TRBJ1-1
clone size: many
V gene: TRBV12-3/TRBV12-4
D gene: -

CDR3 DNA: TGCGCCAGCAGCCAAGATGGAGGGAGCGGGGCCTTCCCAGATACGCAGTATTTT
CDR3 protein: CASSQDGGSGAFPDTQYF
J gene: TRBJ2-3
clone size: -
V gene: TRBV4-1
D gene: TRBD2

CDR3 DNA: TGCAGTGCTGGAGGGGGCTGGGACACTGAAGCTTTCTTT
CDR3 protein: CSAGGGWDTEAFF
J gene: TRBJ1-1
clone size: few
V gene: TRBV20-1
D gene: TRBD1

CDR3 DNA: TGCGCCAGCAGCTTTCAGGGGGAAGTGGCCGGGGAGCTGTTTTTT
CDR3 protein: CASSFQGEVAGELFF
J gene: TRBJ2-2
clone size: many
V gene: TRBV5-1
D gene: TRBD1